The next 24 T cell receptor beta chains were all read from a single sample in a study of cytomegalovirus exposure and HLA in healthy donors. 60 Vbeta and 13 Jbeta primers were used in PCR. TCRdb's table, derived via immunoSEQ multiplex PCR, lists solely in-frame clones and lacks some. The sample yields about 140,000 clones, around two thirds seen once. Input material: PBMCs. The receptor set was obtained from a young man in good health and CMV-seropositive.

This clone was detected only a few times. The chain is built from TRBV4-1 and TRBJ2-7; D gene uncertain. Between the trimmed V and J ends, which lost 3 bases and 5 bases, there was a span of 11 bases. CDR3 size: 13 residues. Per the germline V gene, CDR1 is MGHRA and CDR2 is YSYEKL. CDR3 in amino acids: CASSQIQQDEQYF. CDR3 DNA sequence: TGCGCCAGCAGCCAGATCCAGCAGGACGAGCAGTACTTC.

Only a few counts were recorded for this clone. CDR3 in amino acids: CASSAQVRMTFF. CDR3 DNA: TGTGCCAGCAGCGCCCAGGTCAGAATGACTTTCTTT. The chain joins TRBV7-2 to TRBJ1-1; no clear D. CDR1 and CDR2 (germline): SGHTA, FQGNSA. This CDR3 is 12 amino acids long. Trimming left V 5 bases short and J 12 bases short, with 16 bases between.

CDR3 protein: CASSARTEGSNSYEQYF. CDR3 DNA sequence: TGTGCCAGCAGCGCTAGGACTGAGGGAAGTAACTCCTACGAGCAGTACTTC. The chain combines TRBV5-4 with TRBJ2-5; TRBD2 might be the D (5 bases). The last part of the DNA fits TRBJ2-7 better; the J call may be wrong. Germline V gives CDR1 SGHNT, CDR2 YYREEE (reference sequence). CDR3 length equals 17 residues.

The genes are TRBV15 and TRBJ1-3, with 8 bases matching TRBD1. CDR3 length: 14 residues. V shed 3 bases, J shed 2 bases, and the junction held 0 bases outside the gene matches. CDR1 is LNHNV, CDR2 YYDKDF, per germline (reference sequence). DNA of the CDR3: TGTGCCACCAGCAGGGACAGGGCTGGAAACACCATATATTTT. It is translated as CATSRDRAGNTIYF.

V is TRBV27 and J is TRBJ2-3, with 7 bases fitting TRBD2. This CDR3 is 14 amino acids long. The ends lost 2 bases at V and 3 bases at J; junction bases unmatched: 2. Per the germline V gene, CDR1 is MNHEY and CDR2 is SMNVEV (reference sequence). CDR3 sequence: CASSLTAGTDTQYF. Written as DNA, the CDR3 is TGTGCCAGCAGTTTAACAGCGGGAACAGATACGCAGTATTTT.

V usage is TRBV6-1 and J usage is TRBJ1-1; maybe TRBD1 (6 bases). CDR1 and CDR2 from the germline V gene are MNHNS and SASEGT. Trimming removed 1 base from V and 6 bases from J, with 18 bases in between. The CDR3 has 16 amino acids. CDR3 in DNA: TGTGCCAGCAGTGAAGTAACAGGGATAGTAATATCTGAAGCTTTCTTT. Its protein product is CASSEVTGIVISEAFF.

Comment on this clone: One base separates it from a far larger clone, so it is likely a read error. This specimen includes other DNA sequences encoding the same CDR3. This chain joins TRBV29-1 and TRBJ2-1; TRBD2 matches 10 bases. The junction had 18 bases not matched to a gene; V was cut back by 7 bases and J by 0 bases. Germline CDR1 and CDR2: SQVTM and ANQGSEA. This CDR3 contains 19 residues. The CDR3 nucleotides read TGCAGCGCTCCCCGAGGTCTAGCGGGAGAGGTGAGCTCCTACAATGAGCAGTTCTTC. Encoded protein: CSAPRGLAGEVSSYNEQFF.

The chain has TRBV28 and TRBJ2-7; 7 nucleotides match TRBD1. The CDR3 loop spans 15 amino acids. From germline, CDR1 is MDHEN and CDR2 SYDVKM. J gave up 9 bases and V 6 bases, and 17 bases lay outside the gene matches. CDR3 region: CASRKGTAIRVVQYF. CDR3 DNA: TGTGCCAGCAGAAAAGGGACAGCTATACGAGTTGTGCAGTACTTC.

This clone came up a few times. The chain is built from TRBV5-4 and TRBJ2-1; 13 bases agree with TRBD2. Looked up from germline, CDR1 is SGHNT and CDR2 is YYREEE (reference sequence). The CDR3 length is 16 residues. The V gene end was trimmed by 5 bases and the J gene end by 7 bases; junction bases not matched to a gene: 9. The CDR3 DNA reads TGTGCCAGCAGTCTAGGACTAGCGGGAGATTATAATGAGCAGTTCTTC. This encodes CASSLGLAGDYNEQFF.

The sample holds a few counts of this clone. V usage is TRBV28 and J usage is TRBJ2-3; 13 bases fit TRBD2. This CDR3 spans 15 amino acids. In germline, CDR1 is MDHEN, CDR2 SYDVKM. V trimming: 6 bases; J trimming: 7 bases; junction bases outside the gene matches: 7. CDR3 in amino acids: CASRLAGGLEYTQYF. The CDR3 DNA follows: TGTGCCAGCAGACTAGCGGGGGGGCTTGAATATACGCAGTATTTT. Using reference TRBV28 and TRBJ2-3 for the parts outside the CDR3, the full variable domain is DVKVTQSSRYLVKRTGEKVFLECVQDMDHENMFWYRQDPGLGLRLIYFSYDVKMKEKGDIPEGYSVSREKKERFSLILESASTNQTSMYLCASRLAGGLEYTQYFGPGTRLTVL.

This clone was picked up a small number of times. V usage is TRBV10-2 and J usage is TRBJ2-5; the D is unclear. The CDR3 contains 14 residues. Trimming stripped 3 bases from V and 0 bases from J, with 8 bases between. From germline, CDR1 is WSHSY and CDR2 SAAADI. Written as DNA, the CDR3 is TGCGCCAGCAGTGACGGCAGGTACCAAGAGACCCAGTACTTC. Protein sequence: CASSDGRYQETQYF.

The chain carries TRBV30 and TRBJ1-5, with D maybe TRBD1 (6 bases). The CDR3 is 15 residues long. The germline V gene has CDR1 GTSNPN and CDR2 SVGIG (reference sequence). V was trimmed by 0 bases and J by 1 base, leaving 10 bases between them. This CDR3 is CAWSVGTLSNQPQHF. Here the CDR3 DNA reads TGTGCCTGGAGTGTAGGGACACTGAGCAATCAGCCCCAGCATTTT.

The V call is TRBV30, the J call TRBJ1-2, with 8 bases matching TRBD1. There are 15 residues in the CDR3. Unmatched junction bases numbered 7, after V lost 3 bases and J lost 1 base. CDR1 and CDR2 from the germline V gene are GTSNPN and SVGIG (reference sequence). In nucleotides, the CDR3 is TGTGCCTGGAGGGGACGACAGGGGTTTAACTATGGCTACACCTTC. Its translation: CAWRGRQGFNYGYTF.

This clone was seen only once. This rearrangement joins TRBV5-4 to TRBJ1-1; possibly TRBD1 for D (5 bases). The germline CDR1 and CDR2 sequences are SGHNT and YYREEE (reference sequence). The CDR3 is 14 amino acids. Trimming left V 4 bases short and J 1 base short, with 11 bases between. The CDR3 nucleotides read TGTGCCAGCAGCCTTCGACAGAGGAACACTGAAGCTTTCTTT. Protein product: CASSLRQRNTEAFF. The whole variable domain, remainder taken from reference TRBV5-4 and TRBJ1-1, is ETGVTQSPTHLIKTRGQQVTLRCSSQSGHNTVSWYQQALGQGPQFIFQYYREEENGRGNFPPRFSGLQFPNYSSELNVNALELDDSALYLCASSLRQRNTEAFFGQGTRLTVV.

V gene TRBV30 combines with J gene TRBJ2-1; the D is unclear. V dropped 1 base and J dropped 3 bases, with 10 bases sitting between them. This CDR3 is built from 14 residues. The germline CDR1 and CDR2 sequences are GTSNPN and SVGIG (reference sequence). The chain's CDR3 is CAWSAYTDYNEQFF. The CDR3 nucleotides are TGTGCCTGGAGTGCCTATACTGACTACAATGAGCAGTTCTTC.

The V call is TRBV5-1, the J call TRBJ2-7; a possible D gene is TRBD1 (6 bases). This CDR3 has 14 amino acids. The germline V gene has CDR1 SGHRS and CDR2 YFSETQ. Between the trimmed V and J ends, which lost 2 bases and 2 bases, there was a span of 11 bases. The CDR3 nucleotides are TGCGCCAGCAGCTTTCAGGGGTCCACCTACGAGCAGTACTTC. Amino acids: CASSFQGSTYEQYF.

The chain links TRBV7-2 to TRBJ2-5; the match to TRBD2 covers 12 bases. In germline, CDR1 is SGHTA, CDR2 FQGNSA. J lost 4 bases, V lost 5 bases, and 2 bases had no gene match. The CDR3 sequence is 14 residues long. CDR3 sequence: CASSVLAGGETQYF. CDR3 DNA: TGTGCCAGCAGCGTACTAGCGGGAGGAGAGACCCAGTACTTC.

This clone showed up just a few times. The sample contains more than one DNA sequence encoding this CDR3. The CDR3 is CASSSGTGGYQETQYF. The DNA for the CDR3 is TGCGCCAGCAGCTCGGGGACAGGGGGCTATCAAGAGACCCAGTACTTC. The rearrangement links TRBV5-1 to TRBJ2-5; 12 bases agree with TRBD1. The germline V gene has CDR1 SGHRS and CDR2 YFSETQ. J lost 2 bases, V lost 3 bases, and 5 bases had no gene match. The CDR3 covers 16 residues. The variable domain in full, with the rest retrieved from reference TRBV5-1 and TRBJ2-5, is KAGVTQTPRYLIKTRGQQVTLSCSPISGHRSVSWYQQTPGQGLQFLFEYFSETQRNKGNFPGRFSGRQFSNSRSEMNVSTLELGDSALYLCASSSGTGGYQETQYFGPGTRLLVL.

V usage is TRBV28 and J usage is TRBJ1-1; D possibly corresponds to TRBD1 (5 bases). Trimming removed 4 bases from V and 2 bases from J, with 17 bases in between. Per the germline V gene, CDR1 is MDHEN and CDR2 is SYDVKM. This CDR3 contains 16 residues. CDR3 sequence reads: CASSSAVGGGNTEAFF. The CDR3 DNA sequence: TGTGCCAGCAGTTCCGCCGTCGGGGGGGGAAACACTGAAGCTTTCTTT. The variable domain in full, with the rest retrieved from reference TRBV28 and TRBJ1-1, is DVKVTQSSRYLVKRTGEKVFLECVQDMDHENMFWYRQDPGLGLRLIYFSYDVKMKEKGDIPEGYSVSREKKERFSLILESASTNQTSMYLCASSSAVGGGNTEAFFGQGTRLTVV.

The chain combines TRBV2 with TRBJ1-5; 9 positions agree with TRBD1. CDR1 is SNHLY and CDR2 is FYNNEI in the germline V gene. V lost 5 bases and J lost 3; bases outside the gene matches: 20. CDR3 length equals 20 residues. In DNA, the CDR3 is TGTGCCAGCAGTCCCCGTCCCTTCACCCGGGACAGGGCTTCCAATCAGCCCCAGCATTTT. Amino acid sequence: CASSPRPFTRDRASNQPQHF.

V is TRBV5-4 and J is TRBJ2-2; 11 bases match TRBD2. The V and J ends lost 1 base and 2 bases, in that order; junction bases with no gene match: 7. In germline, CDR1 is SGHNT, CDR2 YYREEE (reference sequence). The CDR3 runs to 18 residues. DNA for the CDR3: TGTGCCAGCAGCTTGATCGGGGGACTAGCGGAAAACACCGGGGAGCTGTTTTTT. Its protein product is CASSLIGGLAENTGELFF. Full variable domain (rest looked up from reference TRBV5-4 and TRBJ2-2): ETGVTQSPTHLIKTRGQQVTLRCSSQSGHNTVSWYQQALGQGPQFIFQYYREEENGRGNFPPRFSGLQFPNYSSELNVNALELDDSALYLCASSLIGGLAENTGELFFGEGSRLTVL.

The chain is built from TRBV6-6 and TRBJ2-5, with TRBD2 matching 8 bases. The closer fit of TRBJ2-7 to the DNA end suggests the J call may be wrong. The CDR3 is 16 residues long. Germline lookup yields CDR1 MNHNY and CDR2 SVGAGI (reference sequence). DNA for the CDR3: TGTGCCAGCAGTTACTTACTAGCGGATACTCGGTACGAGCAGTACTTC. Protein: CASSYLLADTRYEQYF.

V usage is TRBV11-2 and J usage is TRBJ2-2; maybe TRBD1 (5 bases). Germline-derived CDR1 and CDR2 are SGHAT and FQNNGV. The ends were cut back, 1 base at V and 8 bases at J, with 17 bases in the middle. CDR3 length: 16 residues. CDR3 DNA: TGTGCCAGCAGCTTAGTGACAGTAGCTACTGCAGGGGAGCTGTTTTTT. As protein: CASSLVTVATAGELFF.

The chain carries TRBV9 and TRBJ2-1; perhaps TRBD2 as D (7 bases). The CDR3 loop spans 14 amino acids. V gave up 4 bases and J gave up 8 bases, with 16 bases separating them. Per germline, CDR1 SGDLS and CDR2 YYNGEE. The CDR3 is CASSQGRGVDEQFF. For the CDR3, the DNA is TGTGCCAGCAGCCAGGGGAGGGGGGTCGATGAGCAGTTCTTC.